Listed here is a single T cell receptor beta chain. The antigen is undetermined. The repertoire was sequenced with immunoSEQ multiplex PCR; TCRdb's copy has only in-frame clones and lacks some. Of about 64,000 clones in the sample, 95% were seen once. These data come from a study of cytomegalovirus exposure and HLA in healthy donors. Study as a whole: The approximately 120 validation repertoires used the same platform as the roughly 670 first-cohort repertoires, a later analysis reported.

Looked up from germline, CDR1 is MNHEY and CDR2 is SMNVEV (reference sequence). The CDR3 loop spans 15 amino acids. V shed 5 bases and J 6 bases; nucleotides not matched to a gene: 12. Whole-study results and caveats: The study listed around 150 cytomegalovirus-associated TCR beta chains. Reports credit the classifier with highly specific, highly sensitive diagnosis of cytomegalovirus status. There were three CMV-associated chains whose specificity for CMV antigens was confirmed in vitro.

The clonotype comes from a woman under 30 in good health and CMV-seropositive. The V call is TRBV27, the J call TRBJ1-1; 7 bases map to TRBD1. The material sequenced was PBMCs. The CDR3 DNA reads TGTGCCAGCAGTCCCAGACAGGGATGGGGCTCTGAAGCTTTCTTT. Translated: CASSPRQGWGSEAFF.